Listed below are T cell receptor beta chains from one sample, sequenced in a study of CD8 T cells in Susac syndrome. TCRdb reanalysed the immunoSEQ multiplex PCR reads using MiXCR and keeps one entry per CDR3 protein. Among 160,000 or so distinct CDR3 sequences listed, 90% to 95% were seen once. Sequencing was done on a sample of CD4+ T cells from PBMCs. The source is a human donor with Susac syndrome. Both conserved end residues are part of each CDR3. Fields, in order: V gene, J gene, clone size, D gene, CDR3 DNA, CDR3 protein. A D gene is named only where the DNA matches it firmly. Clone size, where shown, is once, few, many, or a class for clones that have expanded.

v_call: TRBV20-1
j_call: TRBJ1-5
clone_size: NA
d_call: NA
cdr3_nt: TGCAGTGCTAGAGTTATAGAGGGCTATAGCAATCAGCCCCAGCATTTT
cdr3_aa: CSARVIEGYSNQPQHF

v_call: TRBV5-1
j_call: TRBJ1-2
clone_size: once
d_call: TRBD1
cdr3_nt: TGCGCCAGCAGCCCGGGACCGGGACAGGGGGTTGATGGCTACACCTTC
cdr3_aa: CASSPGPGQGVDGYTF

v_call: TRBV3-1
j_call: TRBJ2-3
clone_size: NA
d_call: NA
cdr3_nt: TGTGCCAGCAGCCCCGACGCGAGTTTACACACAGATACGCAGTATTTT
cdr3_aa: CASSPDASLHTDTQYF

v_call: TRBV18
j_call: TRBJ2-7
clone_size: NA
d_call: NA
cdr3_nt: TGTGCCAGCTCACCGTTCGACAGAGGACTGCACTACGAGCAGTACTTC
cdr3_aa: CASSPFDRGLHYEQYF

v_call: TRBV12-3/TRBV12-4
j_call: TRBJ2-5
clone_size: NA
d_call: NA
cdr3_nt: TGTGCCAGCAGTTTCTCCGGGCGGGCCCAGTACTTC
cdr3_aa: CASSFSGRAQYF

v_call: TRBV9
j_call: TRBJ1-1
clone_size: NA
d_call: TRBD1
cdr3_nt: TGTGCCAGCAGCCCCACAGGGGTGACTGAAGCTTTCTTT
cdr3_aa: CASSPTGVTEAFF

v_call: TRBV4-1
j_call: TRBJ2-5
clone_size: NA
d_call: NA
cdr3_nt: TGCGCCAGCAGCCAAGATTTTGGGGCGGAGACCCAGTACTTC
cdr3_aa: CASSQDFGAETQYF

v_call: TRBV29-1
j_call: TRBJ2-7
clone_size: NA
d_call: NA
cdr3_nt: TGCAGCGTTCGACCAGGGGCCGGGGACGAGCAGTACTTC
cdr3_aa: CSVRPGAGDEQYF

v_call: TRBV19
j_call: TRBJ2-3
clone_size: NA
d_call: TRBD1
cdr3_nt: TGTGCCAGTAGGTGGACAGGGACCACAGATACGCAGTATTTT
cdr3_aa: CASRWTGTTDTQYF

v_call: TRBV29-1
j_call: TRBJ2-7
clone_size: once
d_call: TRBD2
cdr3_nt: TGCAGCGTCCGCATAGGACTAGCGGGTAACGAGCAGTACTTC
cdr3_aa: CSVRIGLAGNEQYF

v_call: TRBV9
j_call: TRBJ2-7
clone_size: NA
d_call: NA
cdr3_nt: TGTGCCAGCAGCGTAGATCCAGGCACCTACGAGCAGTACTTC
cdr3_aa: CASSVDPGTYEQYF

v_call: TRBV7-9
j_call: TRBJ2-6
clone_size: NA
d_call: NA
cdr3_nt: TGTGCCAGCAGTCCCAGGCAGGCTCTAGTCTCTGGGGCCAACGTCCTGACTTTC
cdr3_aa: CASSPRQALVSGANVLTF

v_call: TRBV6-2/TRBV6-3
j_call: TRBJ2-7
clone_size: NA
d_call: NA
cdr3_nt: TGTGCCAGCAGTTACTCGGAGGTGGGCTACGAGCAGTACTTC
cdr3_aa: CASSYSEVGYEQYF

v_call: TRBV12-5
j_call: TRBJ2-7
clone_size: NA
d_call: TRBD2
cdr3_nt: TGTGCTAGTGGCCCCAGCGGGGGCGAGCAGTACTTC
cdr3_aa: CASGPSGGEQYF

v_call: TRBV5-6
j_call: TRBJ2-5
clone_size: NA
d_call: TRBD2
cdr3_nt: TGTGCCAGCAGCTTTGGAGGGCGGGGGGGGACCCAAGAGACCCAGTACTTC
cdr3_aa: CASSFGGRGGTQETQYF

v_call: TRBV19
j_call: TRBJ1-2
clone_size: once
d_call: NA
cdr3_nt: TGTGCCAGTAGTATCGCTGGTGACTATGGCTACACCTTC
cdr3_aa: CASSIAGDYGYTF

v_call: TRBV29-1
j_call: TRBJ1-2
clone_size: NA
d_call: NA
cdr3_nt: TGCAGCGTGGGAGAATCTAACTATGGCTACACCTTC
cdr3_aa: CSVGESNYGYTF

v_call: TRBV19
j_call: TRBJ1-5
clone_size: NA
d_call: NA
cdr3_nt: TGTGCCAGTAGTATGGGTCGGGGAACGGACAATCAGCCCCAGCATTTT
cdr3_aa: CASSMGRGTDNQPQHF

v_call: TRBV5-4
j_call: TRBJ2-2
clone_size: NA
d_call: TRBD1
cdr3_nt: TGTGCCAGCAGCGCCGGACAGGGGAACACCGGGGAGCTGTTTTTT
cdr3_aa: CASSAGQGNTGELFF

v_call: TRBV27
j_call: TRBJ1-2
clone_size: NA
d_call: TRBD1
cdr3_nt: TGTGCCAGCAGTCCCATCGAGGACAGGGGCTATGGCTACACCTTC
cdr3_aa: CASSPIEDRGYGYTF

v_call: TRBV9
j_call: TRBJ2-7
clone_size: NA
d_call: TRBD2
cdr3_nt: TGTGCCAGCAGCGTAGCGTGGACTAGTATCCACGAGCAGTACTTC
cdr3_aa: CASSVAWTSIHEQYF

v_call: TRBV12-3/TRBV12-4
j_call: TRBJ2-3
clone_size: NA
d_call: TRBD2
cdr3_nt: TGTGCCAGCAGTTCGAGTACTAGCGCGCGAGATACGCAGTATTTT
cdr3_aa: CASSSSTSARDTQYF

v_call: TRBV20-1
j_call: TRBJ2-6
clone_size: NA
d_call: TRBD2
cdr3_nt: TGCAGTGCTAGGGGCGGGGGATCCTCTGGGGCCAACGTCCTGACTTTC
cdr3_aa: CSARGGGSSGANVLTF

v_call: TRBV20-1
j_call: TRBJ2-7
clone_size: NA
d_call: TRBD2
cdr3_nt: TGCAGTGCCCATCCAGTAGCGGGGGGGAACGAGCAGTACTTC
cdr3_aa: CSAHPVAGGNEQYF

v_call: TRBV20-1
j_call: TRBJ2-7
clone_size: NA
d_call: NA
cdr3_nt: TGCAGTGCTAGAGCCAGGACCCCCGAGCAGTACTTC
cdr3_aa: CSARARTPEQYF

v_call: TRBV2
j_call: TRBJ2-3
clone_size: NA
d_call: TRBD1
cdr3_nt: TGTGCCAGGGGCGGACAGGGGCAAGATACGCAGTATTTT
cdr3_aa: CARGGQGQDTQYF

v_call: TRBV29-1
j_call: TRBJ2-7
clone_size: NA
d_call: TRBD1
cdr3_nt: TGCAGCGCTGGGACAGGGGGAAAGTCATACGAGCAGTACTTC
cdr3_aa: CSAGTGGKSYEQYF

v_call: TRBV7-2
j_call: TRBJ1-1
clone_size: NA
d_call: NA
cdr3_nt: TGTGCCAGCAGCCAGACAGGCATGGCCACTGAAGCTTTCTTT
cdr3_aa: CASSQTGMATEAFF

v_call: TRBV5-1
j_call: TRBJ2-7
clone_size: NA
d_call: NA
cdr3_nt: TGCGCCAGCAGCTTGGGACAGATTACCTACGAGCAGTACTTC
cdr3_aa: CASSLGQITYEQYF